This TCR beta chain was sequenced during a study of shared T cell receptors in the human thymus. On this clone itself: This sample also contains other DNA sequences that code for the same CDR3.

Some clones are missing from TCRdb's copy, which holds only in-frame ones; the method was immunoSEQ multiplex PCR. The table includes over 450,000 clones, about 80% detected once. The sample was also linked to a second study, of human thymus T cells.

The clonotype was recovered from a boy under two years old with a congenital heart defect. Sequenced material: thymocytes.

The CDR3 here is CASTRGLAYGYTF. Written as DNA, the CDR3 is TGTGCCAGTACCAGGGGCCTGGCCTATGGCTACACCTTC. J is TRBJ1-2 and V is TRBV19, with a possible D match to TRBD1 (6 bases). V was clipped by 7 bases and J by 4 bases, with 13 bases between them. The CDR3 is 13 amino acids. Germline CDR1 is LNHDA and CDR2 is SQIVND (reference sequence).